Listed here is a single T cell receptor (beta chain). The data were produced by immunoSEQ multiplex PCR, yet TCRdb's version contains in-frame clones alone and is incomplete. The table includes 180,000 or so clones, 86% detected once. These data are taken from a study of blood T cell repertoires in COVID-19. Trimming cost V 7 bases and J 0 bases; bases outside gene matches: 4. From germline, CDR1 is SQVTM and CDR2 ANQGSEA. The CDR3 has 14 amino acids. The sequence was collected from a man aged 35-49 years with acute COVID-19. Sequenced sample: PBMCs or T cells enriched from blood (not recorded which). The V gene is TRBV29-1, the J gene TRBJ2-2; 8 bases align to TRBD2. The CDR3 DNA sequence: TGCAGCGCTCGGGGACTAGCGAACACCGGGGAGCTGTTTTTT. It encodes CSARGLANTGELFF.